Below, 9 T cell receptor beta chains from the same sample are listed, as sequenced in a study of CD8 T cells in Susac syndrome. cDNA came from approximately 0.5 to 1 ug RNA primed by random hexamers. Via MiXCR, TCRdb re-called the immunoSEQ multiplex PCR reads, giving one row per CDR3 protein. Of around 170,000 distinct CDR3 sequences listed, about 96% are singletons. What was sequenced was CD4+ T cells from PBMCs. All receptors come from a human donor with Susac syndrome.

The CDR3 nucleotides are TGTGCCAGCAGCTTAAGTACGACCCAGGTGCAGTTCTTC. Translating gives CASSLSTTQVQFF. This rearrangement joins TRBV7-3 to TRBJ2-1; D unresolved. The V gene lost 1 base and the J gene lost 12 bases, with 13 bases spanning the gap. Germline loops: CDR1 SGHTA, CDR2 FQGTGA. The CDR3 length is 13 residues.

This chain joins TRBV7-8 and TRBJ2-7, with D hard to call. The length of the CDR3 is 15 residues. Germline loops: CDR1 SGHVS, CDR2 FQNEAQ. The V end lost 4 bases, the J end lost 2 bases, and 15 bases lay between the germline ends. The CDR3: CASSSDPRATYEQYV. CDR3 DNA: TGTGCCAGCAGCTCGGATCCCCGGGCCACCTACGAGCAGTACGTC.

The chain is built from TRBV18 and TRBJ2-4; 9 bases map to TRBD1. The CDR3 runs to 15 residues. J gave up 7 bases and V 6 bases, and 10 bases lay outside the gene matches. Germline V gene lookup returns CDR1 KGHSH and CDR2 LQKENI. This CDR3 is CASSPDRGGENIQYF. The CDR3 region has the DNA TGTGCCAGCTCTCCGGACAGGGGTGGTGAGAACATTCAGTACTTC.

CDR3 in amino acids: CASSLTGTGKETQYF. The CDR3, as DNA: TGTGCCAGCAGCTTAACCGGGACAGGCAAAGAGACCCAGTACTTC. V usage is TRBV7-2 and J usage is TRBJ2-5; 8 bases agree with TRBD1. V was clipped by 2 bases and J by 3 bases; unmatched bases: 5. CDR1 and CDR2 (germline): SGHTA, FQGNSA. The CDR3 totals 15 residues.

J is TRBJ2-5 and V is TRBV6-2 or TRBV6-3; the match to TRBD1 covers 10 bases. The CDR3 runs 15 residues. Germline CDR1 MNHEY, CDR2 SVGEGT. The ends lost 6 bases at V and 3 bases at J; junction bases unmatched: 7. CDR3 DNA sequence: TGTGCCAGCAGCCCCGGGACAGGGGTGGAAGAGACCCAGTACTTC. It yields the protein CASSPGTGVEETQYF.

The V gene is TRBV20-1, the J gene TRBJ2-7, with TRBD2 matching over 14 bases. Per germline, CDR1 DFQATT and CDR2 SNEGSKA (reference sequence). J gave up 3 bases and V 5 bases, and 3 bases lay outside the gene matches. The CDR3 is made up of 14 amino acids. The CDR3: CSAVGTSGSYEQYF. The CDR3 nucleotides read TGCAGTGCTGTTGGGACTAGCGGGAGCTACGAGCAGTACTTC.

The chain links TRBV7-9 to TRBJ1-2; 8 positions agree with TRBD1. From germline, CDR1 is SEHNR and CDR2 FQNEAQ (reference sequence). V lost 5 bases and J lost 0; bases outside the gene matches: 5. The CDR3 consists of 15 residues. The chain's CDR3 is CASSDQTGANYGYTF. CDR3 nucleotides: TGTGCCAGCAGCGACCAGACAGGGGCTAACTATGGCTACACCTTC.

The chain recombines TRBV5-4 with TRBJ2-7; 8 bases agree with TRBD2. The CDR3 consists of 14 residues. V lost 0 bases, J lost 1 base, and 0 bases stayed unmatched. Germline V gives CDR1 SGHNT, CDR2 YYREEE (reference sequence). The CDR3 sequence is CASSLGGRSYEQYF. CDR3 DNA: TGTGCCAGCAGCTTGGGCGGGAGGTCCTACGAGCAGTACTTC.

The CDR3 reads CATSYAGTSYGYTF. In DNA form, the CDR3 reads TGTGCCACCTCCTACGCCGGGACATCCTACGGCTACACCTTC. The rearrangement joins TRBV19 to TRBJ1-2, with a weak D call TRBD1 (6 bases). V lost 10 bases to trimming and J lost 8 bases, with 23 bases between them. CDR1 and CDR2 (germline): LNHDA, SQIVND (reference sequence). The CDR3 runs 14 residues.